The 26 T cell receptor beta chains below all came from one sample that was sequenced in a study of T cell responses to AZD1222 COVID-19 vaccine. Libraries were prepared by immunoSEQ multiplex PCR; TCRdb keeps only in-frame clonotypes and omits some of them. The sample holds about 120,000 clones; around nine tenths are singletons and the top ten take 7.1%. This material consisted of peripheral blood, taken 28 days after the second AZD1222 dose. The receptors shown here come from an adult who received the AZD1222 COVID-19 vaccine.

This rearrangement joins TRBV7-2 to TRBJ2-4; TRBD2 aligns across 13 bases. Unmatched junction bases numbered 1, after V lost 3 bases and J lost 8 bases. The CDR3 sequence is 14 residues long. From germline, CDR1 is SGHTA and CDR2 FQGNSA. This chain's CDR3 is CASSFGTSGDIQYF. CDR3 in DNA: TGTGCCAGCAGCTTTGGGACTAGCGGGGACATTCAGTACTTC.

This clone has only one observation. V and J are TRBV28 and TRBJ2-7; 10 positions agree with TRBD1. With V trimmed by 3 bases and J by 7 bases, 9 bases remained unmatched. The CDR3 runs to 15 residues. Germline V lookup: CDR1 MDHEN, CDR2 SYDVKM. The CDR3 here is CASSFSGTGAREQYF. DNA of the CDR3: TGTGCCAGCAGTTTTTCCGGGACAGGGGCTCGAGAGCAGTACTTC.

This rearrangement joins TRBV5-8 to TRBJ2-7, with D possibly being TRBD1 (5 bases). Trimming stripped 0 bases from V and 3 bases from J, with 13 bases between. CDR3 size: 15 residues. Germline CDR1 is SGHTS and CDR2 is YDEGEE. The CDR3 spells CASSLGGYRSYEQYF. The CDR3 DNA is TGTGCCAGCAGCTTGGGTGGGTACAGGAGCTACGAGCAGTACTTC. The full variable domain, completed using reference TRBV5-8 and TRBJ2-7, is EAGVTQSPTHLIKTRGQQATLRCSPISGHTSVYWYQQALGLGLQFLLWYDEGEERNRGNFPPRFSGRQFPNYSSELNVNALELEDSALYLCASSLGGYRSYEQYFGPGTRLTVT.

V is TRBV2 and J is TRBJ2-3; no clear D. Per the germline V gene, CDR1 is SNHLY and CDR2 is FYNNEI. The CDR3 sequence is 13 residues long. With 1 base removed from V and 3 bases from J, the gap between germline ends came to 5 bases. CDR3 sequence (DNA): TGTGCCAGCAGTGAAGAAAGTACAGATACGCAGTATTTT. Encoded protein: CASSEESTDTQYF.

The J gene is TRBJ2-7, the V gene TRBV5-6; D is undetermined. The CDR3 totals 12 residues. The germline CDR1 and CDR2 sequences are SGHDT and YYEEEE. V lost 0 bases and J 3 bases, leaving 4 bases between the germline ends. CDR3 sequence: CASSLARYEQYF. In DNA form, the CDR3 reads TGTGCCAGCAGCTTGGCTCGCTACGAGCAGTACTTC.

The chain has TRBV6-7 and TRBJ2-7; D perhaps matches TRBD2 (5 bases). TRBV6-7 is treated as an ORF (open reading frame) with a function not yet certain. CDR3 length: 16 residues. The V end was cut by 2 bases, the J end by 3 bases, with 17 bases between. The CDR3 protein is CASSYPDLEGCYEQYF. For the CDR3, the DNA is TGTGCCAGCAGTTACCCCGACCTAGAGGGCTGCTACGAGCAGTACTTC.

In nucleotides, the CDR3 is TGTGCCAGCAGCCTTTGGGGTCCCAGCACAGATACGCAGTATTTT. The encoded protein is CASSLWGPSTDTQYF. This chain uses TRBV14 with TRBJ2-3, with unresolved D. V lost 4 bases, J lost 0 bases, and 11 bases lay in between. The CDR3 loop spans 15 amino acids. Germline V CDR1 and CDR2: SGHDN, FVKESK. Looking up the rest from reference TRBV14 and TRBJ2-3 gives the full variable domain: EAGVTQFPSHSVIEKGQTVTLRCDPISGHDNLYWYRRVMGKEIKFLLHFVKESKQDESGMPNNRFLAERTGGTYSTLKVQPAELEDSGVYFCASSLWGPSTDTQYFGPGTRLTVL.

The chain couples TRBV28 to TRBJ2-7; 11 bases are a match to TRBD1. The ends lost 4 bases at V and 4 bases at J; junction bases unmatched: 6. The germline gives CDR1 MDHEN, CDR2 SYDVKM. The CDR3 runs to 15 residues. Here the CDR3 reads CASSSGTGGIYEQYF. The CDR3, as DNA: TGTGCCAGCAGTTCCGGGACAGGGGGGATTTACGAGCAGTACTTC.

The chain employs TRBV18 and TRBJ1-1; no firm D call. The CDR3 is made up of 13 amino acids. The ends were cut back, 3 bases at V and 1 base at J, with 6 bases in the middle. CDR1 and CDR2 from the germline V gene are KGHSH and LQKENI. CDR3 nucleotide sequence: TGTGCCAGCTCACCCTCGGCGAACACTGAAGCTTTCTTT. Protein: CASSPSANTEAFF.

The V gene is TRBV20-1, the J gene TRBJ2-3; no clear D. V was pared by 5 bases and J by 5 bases, with 8 bases between. Germline V gene data show CDR1 as DFQATT and CDR2 as SNEGSKA (reference sequence). The length of the CDR3 is 11 residues. In DNA, the CDR3 is TGCAGTGCTCCCATTGTAGATACGCAGTATTTT. Protein: CSAPIVDTQYF.

This clone occurred a few times. V is TRBV3-1 (or the pseudogene TRBV3-2) and J is TRBJ2-7; TRBD2 agrees at 16 bases. The CDR3 has 17 amino acids. With V trimmed by 5 bases and J by 9 bases, 13 bases remained unmatched. CDR1 is LGHDT, CDR2 YNNKEL, per germline (reference sequence). CDR3 in amino acids: CASSYGTGLAGGPSQYF. The CDR3 bases are TGTGCCAGCAGCTATGGAACGGGACTAGCGGGAGGGCCGTCGCAGTACTTC.

This clone is a singleton in its sample. The chain combines TRBV5-1 with TRBJ1-3; D remains ambiguous. Deletions cut 4 bases from V and 0 bases from J, with 11 bases between. The CDR3 contains 15 residues. CDR1 is SGHRS, CDR2 YFSETQ, per germline. The CDR3 spells CASSLTYLSGNTIYF. In DNA form, the CDR3 reads TGCGCCAGCAGCCTAACATATCTCTCTGGAAACACCATATATTTT.

The V and J genes are TRBV7-9 and TRBJ1-1, with a tentative D call TRBD1 (6 bases). Germline loops: CDR1 SEHNR, CDR2 FQNEAQ (reference sequence). This CDR3 is 14 amino acids long. Trimming took off 9 bases at V and 0 bases at J, with 14 bases between the two ends. The CDR3 DNA reads as TGTGCCAGACAGGGAATCACCATGAACACTGAAGCTTTCTTT. Amino acids: CARQGITMNTEAFF.

This clone came up once. The genes are TRBV5-3 and TRBJ1-1, with D possibly TRBD1 on 5 matching bases. TRBV5-3 is an open reading frame, and its role is uncertain. V was pared by 6 bases and J by 7 bases, with 13 bases between. The CDR3 consists of 12 residues. This CDR3 reads CARIWGEIEAFF. CDR3 nucleotide sequence: TGTGCCAGAATATGGGGGGAAATTGAAGCTTTCTTT.

V and J are TRBV11-2 and TRBJ2-1, with TRBD2 matching 13 bases. Germline CDR1 SGHAT, CDR2 FQNNGV. The CDR3 covers 17 residues. Unmatched junction bases numbered 7, after V lost 3 bases and J lost 5 bases. The CDR3 coding sequence is TGTGCCAGCAGCTTCCCCCGGACTAGCGGGGGAAACAATGAGCAGTTCTTC. It specifies CASSFPRTSGGNNEQFF.

The chain is built from TRBV30 and TRBJ2-7; 9 nucleotides align to TRBD2. V was clipped by 7 bases and J by 7 bases; unmatched bases: 14. Germline loops: CDR1 GTSNPN, CDR2 SVGIG (reference sequence). The CDR3 sequence is 14 residues long. CDR3 DNA: TGTGCCTTGGGAGCGGGAGGTCTTCCTAGTGAGCAGTACTTC. Its protein product is CALGAGGLPSEQYF.

The J gene is TRBJ1-6, the V gene TRBV3-1 (or the pseudogene TRBV3-2); a possible D gene is TRBD1 (5 bases). Germline assignment: CDR1 LGHDT and CDR2 YNNKEL (reference sequence). This CDR3 is 14 amino acids long. V lost 1 base and J lost 8, with 9 bases in between. CDR3 loop: CASSQVQGDSPLHF. The DNA for the CDR3 is TGTGCCAGCAGCCAAGTCCAGGGTGATTCACCCCTCCACTTT.

The chain couples TRBV7-6 to TRBJ2-5; 14 nucleotides align to TRBD2. The V gene's germline CDR1 is SGHVS and CDR2 FNYEAQ. This CDR3 spans 18 amino acids. Germline trimming cut 5 bases from V and 5 bases from J; bases unmatched to any gene: 13. The DNA for the CDR3 is TGTGCCAGCAGCCAGGGGGGACTAGCGGGAGATGTTTCTGAGACCCAGTACTTC. Translating it yields CASSQGGLAGDVSETQYF.

The V and J genes are TRBV5-5 and TRBJ2-3; the D call may be TRBD1 or TRBD2 (6 bases each). V lost 0 bases to trimming and J lost 4 bases, with 9 bases between them. The CDR3 runs 14 residues. The V gene's germline CDR1 is SGHKS and CDR2 YYEKEE (reference sequence). For the CDR3, the DNA is TGTGCCAGCAGCTTGGTTGGGGGGCCAGATACGCAGTATTTT. Encoded protein: CASSLVGGPDTQYF.

The CDR3 here is CASSVGEVGQGNTIYF. For the CDR3, the DNA is TGTGCCAGCAGCGTAGGAGAGGTGGGGCAGGGAAACACCATATATTTT. The chain is built from TRBV9 and TRBJ1-3, with a possible D match to TRBD1 (5 bases). The CDR3 consists of 16 residues. Per germline, CDR1 SGDLS and CDR2 YYNGEE. The V end lost 0 bases, the J end lost 4 bases, and 14 bases lay between the germline ends.

V usage is TRBV18 and J usage is TRBJ1-5; unclear D gene. The CDR3 length is 14 residues. The V gene's germline CDR1 is KGHSH and CDR2 LQKENI. With 3 bases removed from V and 1 base from J, the gap between germline ends came to 7 bases. CDR3 coding DNA: TGTGCCAGCTCACCTCTCGGAAGCAATCAGCCCCAGCATTTT. Translating it yields CASSPLGSNQPQHF.

This clone was recorded only once. The chain recombines TRBV28 with TRBJ1-2; D is uncertain. Trimming cost V 3 bases and J 1 base, with 3 bases left between them. Germline assignment: CDR1 MDHEN and CDR2 SYDVKM. This CDR3 contains 12 residues. In DNA, the CDR3 is TGTGCCAGCAGTTTCAATAACTATGGCTACACCTTC. Its translation is CASSFNNYGYTF.

The chain joins TRBV2 to TRBJ2-5; D possibly corresponds to TRBD2 (6 bases). The germline V gene encodes CDR1 SNHLY and CDR2 FYNNEI. This CDR3 comprises 14 residues. Trimming cost V 7 bases and J 2 bases, with 14 bases left between them. DNA for the CDR3: TGTGCCAGCACTGCTCGGGGGACTCAAGAGACCCAGTACTTC. Encoded protein: CASTARGTQETQYF.

This clone was recorded once. V usage is TRBV15 and J usage is TRBJ2-5; D remains unclear. Trimming took 4 bases from V and 5 from J, leaving 8 bases between them. This CDR3 has 12 residues. Per germline, CDR1 LNHNV and CDR2 YYDKDF (reference sequence). The CDR3 DNA follows: TGTGCCACCAGCACAGGATGGGAGACCCAGTACTTC. Its protein product is CATSTGWETQYF.

This clone was seen just once. V is TRBV6-5 and J is TRBJ1-2; TRBD1 might be the D (6 bases). Trimming took off 8 bases at V and 2 bases at J, with 15 bases between the two ends. The V gene's germline CDR1 is MNHEY and CDR2 SVGAGI. The CDR3 extends over 14 amino acids. Here the CDR3 reads CASERSGGNYGYTF. As DNA, the CDR3 is TGTGCCAGCGAACGTTCCGGGGGCAACTATGGCTACACCTTC.

The V call is TRBV7-2, the J call TRBJ2-1, with D tentatively TRBD1 or TRBD2 (5 bases each). V lost 5 bases to trimming and J lost 8 bases, with 22 bases between them. The CDR3 length is 16 residues. CDR1 is SGHTA, CDR2 FQGNSA, per germline. Here the CDR3 reads CASSEYTGTLGDEQFF. The DNA for the CDR3 is TGTGCCAGCAGCGAATATACCGGGACCCTCGGGGATGAGCAGTTCTTC. Drawing the rest from reference TRBV7-2 and TRBJ2-1, the complete variable domain is GAGVSQSPSNKVTEKGKDVELRCDPISGHTALYWYRQSLGQGLEFLIYFQGNSAPDKSGLPSDRFSAERTGGSVSTLTIQRTQQEDSAVYLCASSEYTGTLGDEQFFGPGTRLTVL.